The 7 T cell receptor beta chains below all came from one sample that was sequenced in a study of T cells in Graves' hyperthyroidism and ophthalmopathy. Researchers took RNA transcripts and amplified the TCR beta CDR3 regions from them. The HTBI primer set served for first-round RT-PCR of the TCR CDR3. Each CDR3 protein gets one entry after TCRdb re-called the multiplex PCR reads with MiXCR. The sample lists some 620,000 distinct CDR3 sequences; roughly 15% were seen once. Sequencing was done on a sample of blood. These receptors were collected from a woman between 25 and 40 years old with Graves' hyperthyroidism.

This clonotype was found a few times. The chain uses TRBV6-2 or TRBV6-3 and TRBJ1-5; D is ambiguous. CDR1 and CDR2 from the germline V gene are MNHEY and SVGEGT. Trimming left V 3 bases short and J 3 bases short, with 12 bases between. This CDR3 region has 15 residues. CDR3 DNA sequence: TGTGCCAGCAGTTATCAGGAGAGGGTCAATCAGCCCCAGCATTTT. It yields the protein CASSYQERVNQPQHF.

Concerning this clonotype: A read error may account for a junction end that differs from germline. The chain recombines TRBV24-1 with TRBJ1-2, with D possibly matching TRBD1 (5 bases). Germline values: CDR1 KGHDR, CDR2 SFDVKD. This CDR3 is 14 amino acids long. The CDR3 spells CVTSDPGRVYGYTF. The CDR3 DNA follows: TGTGTCACCAGTGACCCCGGCAGGGTTTATGGCTACACCTTC.

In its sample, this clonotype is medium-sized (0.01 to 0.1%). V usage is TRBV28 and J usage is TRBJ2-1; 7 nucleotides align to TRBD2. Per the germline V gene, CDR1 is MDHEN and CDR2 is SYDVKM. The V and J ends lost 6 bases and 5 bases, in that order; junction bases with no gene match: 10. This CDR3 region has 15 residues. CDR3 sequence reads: CASRAFAGEDNEQFF. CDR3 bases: TGTGCCAGCAGGGCCTTTGCGGGAGAGGACAATGAGCAGTTCTTC.

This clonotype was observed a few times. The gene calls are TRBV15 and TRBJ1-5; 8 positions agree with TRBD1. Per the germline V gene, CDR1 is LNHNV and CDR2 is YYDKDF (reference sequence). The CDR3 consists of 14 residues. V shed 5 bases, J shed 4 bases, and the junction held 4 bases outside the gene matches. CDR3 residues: CATSGQGANQPQHF. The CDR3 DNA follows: TGTGCCACCAGCGGACAGGGAGCAAATCAGCCCCAGCATTTT.

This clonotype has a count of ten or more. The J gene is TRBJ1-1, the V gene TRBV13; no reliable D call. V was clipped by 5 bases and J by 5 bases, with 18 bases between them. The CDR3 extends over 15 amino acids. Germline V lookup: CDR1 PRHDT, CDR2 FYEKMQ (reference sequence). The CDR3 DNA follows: TGTGCCAGCAGCGAAGAGACGGGAGAAGGGACTGAAGCTTTCTTT. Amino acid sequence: CASSEETGEGTEAFF. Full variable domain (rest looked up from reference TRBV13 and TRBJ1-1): AAGVIQSPRHLIKEKRETATLKCYPIPRHDTVYWYQQGPGQDPQFLISFYEKMQSDKGSIPDRFSAQQFSDYHSELNMSSLELGDSALYFCASSEETGEGTEAFFGQGTRLTVV.

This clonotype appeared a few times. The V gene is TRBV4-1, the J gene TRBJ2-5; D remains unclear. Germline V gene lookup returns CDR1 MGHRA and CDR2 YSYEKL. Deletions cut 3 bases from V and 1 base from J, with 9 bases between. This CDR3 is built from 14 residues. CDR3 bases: TGCGCCAGCAGCCAGGGTTACCTCCAAGAGACCCAGTACTTC. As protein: CASSQGYLQETQYF.

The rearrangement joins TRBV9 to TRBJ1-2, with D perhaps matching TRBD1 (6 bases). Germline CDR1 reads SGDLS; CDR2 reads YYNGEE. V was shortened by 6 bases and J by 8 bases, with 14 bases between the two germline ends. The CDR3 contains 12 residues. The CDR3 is CASTGQGRGYTF. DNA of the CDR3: TGTGCCAGCACCGGCCAGGGGCGAGGCTACACCTTC.